This T cell receptor (beta chain) stems from a study of blood T cell repertoires in COVID-19. Using immunoSEQ multiplex PCR, the repertoire was profiled, and TCRdb retains in-frame clones only, with some absent. The profile covers 200,000 to 250,000 clones, with about 80% appearing a single time and approximately 1.3% taken by the ten largest. The count of this clone is one. Participants spanned ages roughly 18 to 95 years and resided in fewer than 30 US areas. The sequence came from a woman aged 40 to 49 with acute COVID-19. Sequenced sample: PBMCs or T cells enriched from blood (not recorded which).

The CDR3 DNA is TGCGCCAGCAAGGGGGTAGGCTTAGCCGGGGAGCTGTTTTTT. Translating gives CASKGVGLAGELFF. The chain carries TRBV5-1 and TRBJ2-2, with D possibly matching TRBD1 (6 bases). Germline V gene sequence: CDR1 SGHRS, CDR2 YFSETQ. This CDR3 has 14 amino acids. V was cut by 6 bases and J by 6 bases, with 15 bases left in between.